This T cell receptor (beta chain) was identified during a study of cytomegalovirus exposure and HLA in healthy donors. A multiplex PCR was run with 60 Vbeta primers and 13 Jbeta primers. The repertoire was sequenced with immunoSEQ multiplex PCR; TCRdb's copy has only in-frame clones and lacks some. This sample carries about 150,000 clones, around 79% of them seen once, and the ten largest clones take approximately 7.7%. A word on this clone: The antigen remains undetermined.

The study's findings and limits: Looking again later, the authors saw that most CMV-associated TCR beta chains seemed HLA-restricted. Association of a missense DCLRE1C variant with TCR beta V- and J-gene trimming was reported in a later analysis. The HLA-A and HLA-B alleles of most subjects were reportedly predicted accurately from TCR beta sequences.

CDR3 length: 14 residues. The germline V gene has CDR1 MNHEY and CDR2 SMNVEV (reference sequence). The V segment lost 5 bases and the J segment 7 bases; nucleotides outside the gene matches: 9. V and J are TRBV27 and TRBJ2-7; 9 bases line up with TRBD1. Sample: PBMCs. The receptor was derived from a man aged 25-40 years in good health and CMV-seropositive. The CDR3 bases are TGTGCCAGCAGTCTCACCGGGACAGGGAGAGAGCAGTACTTC. Amino acid sequence: CASSLTGTGREQYF.